This T cell receptor beta chain stems from a study of shared clonotypes between healthy human individuals. Study findings and constraints: A handful of donors held about 5% of naive CD4 clonotypes in common.

Naive CD8 cells, CD45RO-negative and positively selected for CCR7, excluded terminally differentiated effector memory CD45RA+ cells. Generated by immunoSEQ multiplex PCR, the TCRdb table keeps only in-frame clones and is missing some. The sample shows about 2 million clones, about 95% of them seen only once. This CDR3 is 16 amino acids long. The V gene's germline CDR1 is SGHTA and CDR2 FQGTGA. The V and J ends lost 5 bases and 0 bases, in that order; junction bases with no gene match: 7. With regard to this clone: Its antigen is not known.

Sequencing was done on a sample of naive CD8+ T cells sorted from blood. This sequence joins TRBV7-3 and TRBJ2-3; TRBD2 matches at 8 bases. The source is a young man in good health. For the CDR3, the DNA is TGTGCCAGCAGCCCCCGGACTAGCAGCAGCACAGATACGCAGTATTTT. This sequence encodes CASSPRTSSSTDTQYF. Looking up the rest from reference TRBV7-3 and TRBJ2-3 gives the full variable domain: GAGVSQTPSNKVTEKGKYVELRCDPISGHTALYWYRQSLGQGPEFLIYFQGTGAADDSGLPNDRFFAVRPEGSVSTLKIQRTERGDSAVYLCASSPRTSSSTDTQYFGPGTRLTVL.